The entry below describes one T cell receptor (beta chain). This sample is part of a study of blood T cell repertoires in COVID-19. Study at large: The analysed material was cDNA or gDNA that came from T cells, B-cell-depleted T cells, or PBMCs.

Enrolled through a virtual design, the participants were between about 18 and 89 years of age and came from some 25 US areas. Clinical histories supplied by participants themselves formed the basis of cohort assignment. Authors' processing steps: Amplifying reference gene primers gave estimates of nucleated cell counts. TCRdb keeps only in-frame clones here, not all; method: immunoSEQ multiplex PCR. V and J calls and clone size are as listed in that table; D and trimming were resolved from the DNA. In the table there are 160,000 or so clones, about 88% of which are singletons. There are 14 residues in the CDR3. CDR1 SNHLY and CDR2 FYNNEI come from the germline V gene. With 6 bases clipped from V and 5 bases from J, the junction kept 7 bases outside the gene matches.

Specimen: PBMCs or T cells enriched from blood (not recorded which). This clonotype originated in a human donor with acute COVID-19. The donor label of this sample is uncertain. This rearrangement joins TRBV2 to TRBJ2-5, with 9 bases that match TRBD1. The CDR3 reads CASRPGQGRETQYF. CDR3 bases: TGTGCCAGCAGGCCGGGACAGGGTCGGGAGACCCAGTACTTC. Using reference TRBV2 and TRBJ2-5 for the parts outside the CDR3, the full variable domain is EPEVTQTPSHQVTQMGQEVILRCVPISNHLYFYWYRQILGQKVEFLVSFYNNEISEKSEIFDDQFSVERPDGSNFTLKIRSTKLEDSAMYFCASRPGQGRETQYFGPGTRLLVL.